What follows are 9 T cell receptor beta chains derived from one specimen sequenced in a study of blood T cell repertoires in COVID-19. Sequencing was performed with immunoSEQ multiplex PCR; in TCRdb, only in-frame clones are kept and a portion is missing. The sample yields roughly 140,000 clones, 70% to 90% seen once. Sample: peripheral blood. All receptors derive from a woman in her 50s with acute or convalescent COVID-19.

The chain employs TRBV19 and TRBJ2-5; tentatively, D is TRBD2 (7 bases). This CDR3 has 14 amino acids. V was shortened by 9 bases and J by 5 bases, with 19 bases between the two germline ends. In germline, CDR1 is LNHDA, CDR2 SQIVND (reference sequence). The chain's CDR3 is CASTGGTKWETQYF. The CDR3 DNA is TGTGCCAGCACCGGGGGGACAAAGTGGGAGACCCAGTACTTC.

The CDR3 spells CASSQRTQGAYNEQFF. CDR3 bases: TGCGCCAGCAGTCAAAGAACACAGGGGGCCTACAATGAGCAGTTCTTC. The V call is TRBV23-1, the J call TRBJ2-1; 8 bases align to TRBD1. TRBV23-1 is labeled an ORF, and its function is uncertain. V gave up 2 bases and J gave up 2 bases; unmatched junction bases: 5. This CDR3 is 16 amino acids long.

The chain couples TRBV13 to TRBJ2-1; 7 bases fit TRBD2. Germline trimming cut 5 bases from V and 0 bases from J; bases unmatched to any gene: 4. This CDR3 has 15 residues. From germline, CDR1 is PRHDT and CDR2 FYEKMQ (reference sequence). The CDR3 region is CASSAGESSYNEQFF. In nucleotides, the CDR3 is TGTGCCAGCAGCGCGGGGGAAAGCTCCTACAATGAGCAGTTCTTC.

The chain combines TRBV28 with TRBJ2-7; 8 nucleotides line up with TRBD2. Per the germline V gene, CDR1 is MDHEN and CDR2 is SYDVKM. CDR3 size: 15 residues. Trimming at V came to 5 bases and at J to 0 bases, leaving 6 bases not matched to a gene. The CDR3 DNA reads TGTGCCAGCAGTCCCACGGGAGGGATCTCCTACGAGCAGTACTTC. Amino acids: CASSPTGGISYEQYF.

The V call is TRBV30, the J call TRBJ1-5, with 9 positions matching TRBD1. J gave up 3 bases and V 6 bases, and 12 bases lay outside the gene matches. The CDR3 covers 16 residues. Germline CDR1 is GTSNPN and CDR2 is SVGIG (reference sequence). The CDR3 DNA reads TGTGCCTGCAATTACGGGACAGGGTCAATCAATCAGCCCCAGCATTTT. Translation: CACNYGTGSINQPQHF.

The chain carries TRBV2 and TRBJ2-5, with TRBD1 matching over 10 bases. Germline V gives CDR1 SNHLY, CDR2 FYNNEI. This CDR3 contains 15 residues. After removal of 5 bases from V and 1 base from J, the junction contained 4 bases not matched to a gene. The CDR3 coding sequence is TGTGCCAGCAGTTCCGGGACAGGGGCCCAAGAGACCCAGTACTTC. This translates into CASSSGTGAQETQYF.

J is TRBJ1-5 and V is TRBV5-6; no reliable D call. V lost 4 bases and J 9 bases, leaving 14 bases between the germline ends. Germline V gene data show CDR1 as SGHDT and CDR2 as YYEEEE. This CDR3 has 13 amino acids. CDR3 protein: CASSNGVLGPQHF. CDR3 sequence (DNA): TGTGCCAGCAGCAACGGGGTCCTGGGGCCCCAGCATTTT. Full variable domain (outside the CDR3, taken from reference TRBV5-6 and TRBJ1-5): DAGVTQSPTHLIKTRGQQVTLRCSPKSGHDTVSWYQQALGQGPQFIFQYYEEEERQRGNFPDRFSGHQFPNYSSELNVNALLLGDSALYLCASSNGVLGPQHFGDGTRLSIL.

This clone has just a few counts. The rearrangement links TRBV10-1 to TRBJ2-2; D perhaps matches TRBD2 (5 bases). This CDR3 region has 14 residues. Trimming took 11 bases from V and 2 from J, leaving 15 bases between them. Germline values: CDR1 WNHNN, CDR2 SYGVQD (reference sequence). As DNA, the CDR3 is TGCGCCCCCACGCGTGGGAGCAACACCGGGGAGCTGTTTTTT. This translates into CAPTRGSNTGELFF.

The chain carries TRBV6-5 and TRBJ2-5; tentatively, D is TRBD2 (5 bases). The germline V and J ends were trimmed by 8 bases and 5 bases, with 15 bases remaining between them. Germline V gene lookup returns CDR1 MNHEY and CDR2 SVGAGI. The CDR3 loop spans 13 amino acids. CDR3 coding DNA: TGTGCCAGCCTCAAGGACGGCGGGGAGACCCAGTACTTC. It is translated as CASLKDGGETQYF.